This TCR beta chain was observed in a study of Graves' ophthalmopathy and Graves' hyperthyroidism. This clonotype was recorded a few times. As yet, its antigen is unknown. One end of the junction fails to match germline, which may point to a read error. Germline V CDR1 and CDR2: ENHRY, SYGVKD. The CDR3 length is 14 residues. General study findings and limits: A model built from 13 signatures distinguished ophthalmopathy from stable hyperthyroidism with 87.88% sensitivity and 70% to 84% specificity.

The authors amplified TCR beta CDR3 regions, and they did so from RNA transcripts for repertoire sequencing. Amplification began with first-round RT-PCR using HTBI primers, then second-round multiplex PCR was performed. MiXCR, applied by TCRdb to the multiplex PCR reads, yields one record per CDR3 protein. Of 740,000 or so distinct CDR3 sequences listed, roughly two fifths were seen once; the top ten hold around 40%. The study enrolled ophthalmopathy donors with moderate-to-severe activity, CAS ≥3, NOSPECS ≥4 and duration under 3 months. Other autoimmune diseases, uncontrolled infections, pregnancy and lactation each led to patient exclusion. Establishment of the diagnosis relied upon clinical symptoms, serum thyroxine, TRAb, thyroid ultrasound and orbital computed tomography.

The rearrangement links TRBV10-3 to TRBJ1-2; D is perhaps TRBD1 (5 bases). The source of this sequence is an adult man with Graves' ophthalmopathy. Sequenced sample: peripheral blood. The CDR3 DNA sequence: TGTGCCAGCAGTCAGCTGGGGACGGGCTATGGCTACACCTTC. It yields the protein CASSQLGTGYGYTF.